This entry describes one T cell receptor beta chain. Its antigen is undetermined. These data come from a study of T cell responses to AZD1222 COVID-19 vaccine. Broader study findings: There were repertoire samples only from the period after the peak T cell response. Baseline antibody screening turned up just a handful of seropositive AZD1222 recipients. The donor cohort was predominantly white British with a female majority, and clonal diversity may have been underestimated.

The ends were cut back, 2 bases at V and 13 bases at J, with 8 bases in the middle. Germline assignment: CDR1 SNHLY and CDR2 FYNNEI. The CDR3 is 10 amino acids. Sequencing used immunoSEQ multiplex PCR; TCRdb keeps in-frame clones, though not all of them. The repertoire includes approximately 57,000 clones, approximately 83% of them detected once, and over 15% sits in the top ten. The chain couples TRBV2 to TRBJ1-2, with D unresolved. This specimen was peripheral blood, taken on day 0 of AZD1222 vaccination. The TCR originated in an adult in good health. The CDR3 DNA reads TGTGCCAGCAGTGAAAGGGTCGTCACCTTC. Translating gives CASSERVVTF.